This T cell receptor (beta chain) derives from a study of T cell responses to AZD1222 COVID-19 vaccine (dated by TCRdb to the early 2020s). About the study as a whole: TCR sequencing was performed for over 230 trial participants, of whom around 200 were given two doses of AZD1222 and 26 were given two doses of MenACWY control vaccine. Enrollment into the trials was organized by age into subgroups of 18-55, 56-69 and 70-plus years, and those subgroups contained approximately 160, 26 and 62 TCR-sequenced participants, respectively. The full study reports these points: Most participants were white British and females outnumbered males, and the authors suggested that clonal diversity may have been underestimated. The 56-69-year group was small, and its depth increase did not reach significance, likely because of low power. Because no samples from the day 14 peak response were available, repertoires could be characterized only after the peak T cell response. CD4 TCRs associated with the vaccine covered the entire spike protein, and the dominant responses were in regions 160-218 and 743-854. Reportedly, close to half of the unique spike-specific TCRs recognized epitopes lying outside the regions that are mutated in the B.1.351 and B.1.1.7 variants. After two AZD1222 doses, both the breadth and the depth of spike-specific TCRs were significantly higher than at day 0 and than in MenACWY recipients. Only a handful of AZD1222 recipients were SARS-CoV-2 seropositive at baseline, limiting conclusions about previously exposed vaccinees.

From the cysteine up to the phenylalanine, the CDR3 has a length of 14 residues. Of the read, only the CDR3 DNA is kept; its 42 bases are in frame from base 1. Cut back by 0 bases and 5 bases, the V and J ends lie 7 bases apart. Looking up the germline V gene yields CDR1 SGHAT and CDR2 FQNNGV. This specimen's time point label, interpreted: baseline before first vaccination. This specimen's treatment or condition label, interpreted: meningococcal conjugate vaccine given as trial control. Vaccinee samples came from UK trials COV001 and COV002, including a single-blind randomized controlled phase 2/3 trial of AZD1222 (ChAdOx1 nCoV-19) in healthy adults. For TCRbeta chain sequencing, PBMC samples were collected from trial participants at day 0 and at day 28 after the second dose. The CDR3 regions of human TCRbeta chains were analyzed by immunosequencing. In the original analysis: Repertoire TCRs were matched against a reference library of SARS-CoV-2-specific TCRs generated with the MIRA antigen-specificity platform. Breadth was defined as the fraction of unique TCRs that were SARS-CoV-2-associated. Depth was defined as the fraction of total T cells that were SARS-CoV-2-associated. Using the MIRA data, every spike-specific TCR was mapped to the spike region that the TCR reacted to and assigned to either a CD4 or a CD8 class. Log10-transformed breadth and depth values were compared by one-way ANOVA with Sidak's multiple comparisons tests. This immuneACCESS table, as held by TCRdb, lists in-frame sequences with V and J called but not all clones. Of the missing ones, under half trace to an unresolved V gene in checked studies; the others have no known cause. V, J and clone size derive from that table, while D and trimming were established from the DNA sequence. This sample comprises around 160,000 clones, roughly 80% of them detected only once. The ten largest make up less than 5% of the sample.

Of note for this clone: What antigen it recognizes has not been identified. Base qualities are not recorded, but no much larger clone differs from it by a single base. Other nucleotide sequences from this sample produce the same CDR3.

The TCR originated in an adult in good health. The sequences come from peripheral blood, collected on day 0 of MenACWY control vaccination. The chain links TRBV11-2 with TRBJ2-2; the D gene is perhaps TRBD2, from 5 matching bases. The sequence in DNA is TGTGCCAGCAGCTTAGAACCGGGGACCGGGGAGCTGTTTTTT. Its product reads: CASSLEPGTGELFF.